These 18 T cell receptor beta chains were sequenced from one sample in a study of T cells after posttransplantation cyclophosphamide. Sequencing used immunoSEQ multiplex PCR; TCRdb keeps in-frame clones, though not all of them. The sample has some 30,000 clones; about 91% are singletons. Cells defined as naive were viable CD3+CD4+ or CD3+CD8+ and CCR7+CD45RA+CD45RO-CD95-CD27+CD28+. The sample consisted of naive CD4+ T cells sorted from blood. Every receptor here comes from a man in his thirties or forties in good health and a related stem cell transplant donor.

This clone was detected only a few times. The rearrangement uses TRBV2 and TRBJ1-5; 7 nucleotides match TRBD1. The CDR3 length is 15 residues. Germline V gives CDR1 SNHLY, CDR2 FYNNEI. V shed 2 bases, J shed 4 bases, and the junction held 5 bases outside the gene matches. The CDR3 DNA follows: TGTGCCAGCAGTGAACAGGGGGGTCCTAATCAGCCCCAGCATTTT. This gives the protein CASSEQGGPNQPQHF.

This clone was seen only once. The V call is TRBV4-2, the J call TRBJ2-2, with 9 nucleotides matching TRBD2. The CDR3 runs 18 residues. V lost 0 bases and J lost 0; bases outside the gene matches: 5. Germline V gene sequence: CDR1 LGHNA, CDR2 YNFKEQ. The CDR3 bases are TGTGCCAGCAGCCAAGACGGAGCGGGGGGCACGAACACCGGGGAGCTGTTTTTT. Its protein is CASSQDGAGGTNTGELFF.

The gene calls are TRBV19 and TRBJ1-6; tentative D call: TRBD1 (6 bases). CDR1 is LNHDA and CDR2 is SQIVND in the germline V gene (reference sequence). This CDR3 has 17 residues. Trimming removed 6 bases at V and 0 bases at J, with 15 bases between. CDR3 sequence: CASRRTDRSSYNSPLHF. The CDR3 DNA reads as TGTGCCAGTAGGCGGACAGACCGGAGCTCCTATAATTCACCCCTCCACTTT. The full variable domain, with the rest looked up from reference TRBV19 and TRBJ1-6, is DGGITQSPKYLFRKEGQNVTLSCEQNLNHDAMYWYRQDPGQGLRLIYYSQIVNDFQKGDIAEGYSVSREKKESFPLTVTSAQKNPTAFYLCASRRTDRSSYNSPLHFGNGTRLTVT.

The table lists this clone with a count of one. The rearrangement links TRBV9 to TRBJ1-3; TRBD1 might be the D (5 bases). Trimming shortened V by 1 base and J by 0 bases, and 17 bases separated the two germline ends. Germline V gene sequence: CDR1 SGDLS, CDR2 YYNGEE. The CDR3 totals 18 residues. The CDR3 DNA follows: TGTGCCAGCAGCGTATATAGCTCACAGGCTAGCTCTGGAAACACCATATATTTT. The encoded protein is CASSVYSSQASSGNTIYF.

CDR3 in amino acids: CASSETSGVSYEQYF. In nucleotides, the CDR3 is TGTGCCAGCAGTGAAACTAGCGGGGTATCCTACGAGCAGTACTTC. V is TRBV2 and J is TRBJ2-7, with 10 bases that match TRBD2. The CDR3 covers 15 residues. Germline V lookup: CDR1 SNHLY, CDR2 FYNNEI. V lost 2 bases and J lost 1; bases outside the gene matches: 2.

The chain combines TRBV7-7 with TRBJ2-3; maybe TRBD2 (6 bases). The CDR3 is made up of 14 amino acids. From germline, CDR1 is SSHAT and CDR2 FNYEAQ (reference sequence). V was trimmed by 5 bases and J by 5 bases, leaving 14 bases between them. CDR3 residues: CASSRVGGGDTQYF. The CDR3 DNA follows: TGTGCCAGCAGCCGGGTGGGGGGAGGAGATACGCAGTATTTT.

This clone was recorded only once. The V gene is TRBV19, the J gene TRBJ1-1, with TRBD1 as a possible D gene (6 bases). Looked up from germline, CDR1 is LNHDA and CDR2 is SQIVND (reference sequence). Trimming took off 7 bases at V and 1 base at J, with 13 bases between the two ends. This CDR3 region has 14 residues. The CDR3 DNA follows: TGTGCCAGTACACCCTGGACAGCGAACACTGAAGCTTTCTTT. Its protein is CASTPWTANTEAFF. Together with reference TRBV19 and TRBJ1-1, the CDR3 gives the full variable domain: DGGITQSPKYLFRKEGQNVTLSCEQNLNHDAMYWYRQDPGQGLRLIYYSQIVNDFQKGDIAEGYSVSREKKESFPLTVTSAQKNPTAFYLCASTPWTANTEAFFGQGTRLTVV.

This clone appeared once. The rearrangement joins TRBV7-6 to TRBJ2-7; D remains ambiguous. Trimming left V 5 bases short and J 0 bases short, with 11 bases between. Germline V gene data show CDR1 as SGHVS and CDR2 as FNYEAQ. There are 14 residues in the CDR3. The CDR3 sequence is CASSGFTASYEQYF. The CDR3 nucleotides are TGTGCCAGCAGCGGATTTACAGCCTCCTACGAGCAGTACTTC.

This clone was observed once. The CDR3 region is CASSGAVQAKETQYF. DNA of the CDR3: TGTGCCAGTAGTGGGGCAGTTCAGGCGAAAGAGACCCAGTACTTC. The chain uses TRBV19 and TRBJ2-5; D might be TRBD1 (5 bases). Per germline, CDR1 LNHDA and CDR2 SQIVND (reference sequence). This CDR3 spans 15 amino acids. Between the trimmed V and J ends, which lost 5 bases and 3 bases, there was a span of 16 bases.

The rearrangement joins TRBV7-2 to TRBJ2-3; D perhaps matches TRBD2 (7 bases). V was pared by 2 bases and J by 0 bases, with 21 bases between. From germline, CDR1 is SGHTA and CDR2 FQGNSA. The CDR3 has 19 residues. The CDR3 protein is CASSLLGAGGGASTDTQYF. CDR3 bases: TGTGCCAGCAGCTTATTAGGAGCTGGCGGGGGCGCTAGCACAGATACGCAGTATTTT.

This rearrangement joins TRBV18 to TRBJ2-1; 7 bases are a match to TRBD1. Germline loops: CDR1 KGHSH, CDR2 LQKENI. Germline trimming cut 3 bases from V and 6 bases from J; bases unmatched to any gene: 8. This CDR3 spans 15 amino acids. The CDR3: CASSPPGGIGNEQFF. The DNA for the CDR3 is TGTGCCAGCTCACCTCCAGGGGGTATTGGCAATGAGCAGTTCTTC. The full variable domain, its missing parts supplied by reference TRBV18 and TRBJ2-1, is NAGVMQNPRHLVRRRGQEARLRCSPMKGHSHVYWYRQLPEEGLKFMVYLQKENIIDESGMPKERFSAEFPKEGPSILRIQQVVRGDSAAYFCASSPPGGIGNEQFFGPGTRLTVL.

The V call is TRBV10-2, the J call TRBJ1-2; D call uncertain. This CDR3 contains 12 residues. Germline CDR1 WSHSY, CDR2 SAAADI. Trimming left V 4 bases short and J 8 bases short, with 11 bases between. The CDR3 bases are TGCGCCAGCAGTGTCGCCGGCAGGGGCTACACCTTC. This gives the protein CASSVAGRGYTF.

The CDR3, as DNA: TGTGCCAGTAGTGCCACTAGCGGGGGGGGTTACGAGCAGTACTTC. Protein: CASSATSGGGYEQYF. The genes are TRBV19 and TRBJ2-7, with 13 bases identical to TRBD2. Trimming at V came to 5 bases and at J to 4 bases, leaving 5 bases not matched to a gene. The CDR3 extends over 15 amino acids. Germline V CDR1 and CDR2: LNHDA, SQIVND (reference sequence).

The chain has TRBV9 and TRBJ2-3, with 7 nucleotides matching TRBD1. The CDR3 length is 16 residues. Germline-derived CDR1 and CDR2 are SGDLS and YYNGEE. The V segment lost 0 bases and the J segment 6 bases; nucleotides outside the gene matches: 10. CDR3 sequence: CASSVDPGGLGDTQYF. The CDR3 DNA reads as TGTGCCAGCAGCGTAGACCCAGGGGGTCTGGGTGATACGCAGTATTTT. The variable domain in full, completed from reference TRBV9 and TRBJ2-3, reads DSGVTQTPKHLITATGQRVTLRCSPRSGDLSVYWYQQSLDQGLQFLIQYYNGEERAKGNILERFSAQQFPDLHSELNLSSLELGDSALYFCASSVDPGGLGDTQYFGPGTRLTVL.

This clone occurred once. The CDR3 protein is CASSFERSYGYTF. CDR3 coding DNA: TGTGCCAGCAGTTTTGAGAGAAGCTATGGCTACACCTTC. The rearrangement links TRBV7-2 to TRBJ1-2; D uncertain. Germline CDR1 is SGHTA and CDR2 is FQGNSA. Between the trimmed V and J ends, which lost 6 bases and 4 bases, there was a span of 12 bases. The CDR3 is 13 amino acids.

This clone was seen a handful of times. The chain combines TRBV11-2 with TRBJ2-7; D might be TRBD1 (6 bases). CDR3 size: 15 residues. Germline V gives CDR1 SGHAT, CDR2 FQNNGV. Trimming took off 5 bases at V and 6 bases at J, with 20 bases between the two ends. CDR3 sequence: CASSPRGSPGFEQYF. The CDR3 DNA reads TGTGCCAGCAGCCCTAGGGGGTCCCCGGGCTTCGAGCAGTACTTC.

This clone showed up just a few times. The rearrangement links TRBV5-5 to TRBJ1-5; D is unclear. In germline, CDR1 is SGHKS, CDR2 YYEKEE (reference sequence). This CDR3 is 13 amino acids long. V lost 4 bases and J 9 bases, leaving 14 bases between the germline ends. The CDR3 loop is CASSPGGRLPQHF. The CDR3 DNA reads TGTGCCAGCAGCCCGGGAGGCCGATTGCCCCAGCATTTT.

CDR3 amino acids: CASSIGGQSSGNTIYF. CDR3 DNA sequence: TGTGCCAGCAGTATAGGGGGACAGTCCTCTGGAAACACCATATATTTT. The genes are TRBV28 and TRBJ1-3, with 7 bases fitting TRBD1. The germline V gene encodes CDR1 MDHEN and CDR2 SYDVKM. This CDR3 is 16 amino acids long. The ends lost 5 bases at V and 0 bases at J; junction bases unmatched: 7.